This T cell receptor (beta chain) comes out of a study of blood T cell repertoires in COVID-19. Study-wide background: T cells, B-cell-depleted T cells, or PBMCs provided the cDNA or gDNA that served as material.

The CDR3 totals 14 residues. Per the germline V gene, CDR1 is SGHNT and CDR2 is YYREEE (reference sequence). The trim removed 5 bases at V and 0 bases at J, leaving 2 bases unmatched. Sequencing was performed with immunoSEQ multiplex PCR; in TCRdb, only in-frame clones are kept and a portion is missing. The table shows 200,000 to 300,000 clones, with 80% to 90% occurring only once. This clone was seen a single time. What was sequenced was peripheral blood. V gene TRBV5-4 combines with J gene TRBJ1-2; TRBD1 matches 9 bases. The clonotype comes from a woman over 75 with COVID-19, enrolled during active disease. For the CDR3, the DNA is TGTGCCAGCAGGGGACAGGGACCTAACTATGGCTACACCTTC. As protein: CASRGQGPNYGYTF.